This TCR beta chain came from a study of T-cell reconstitution after alpha-beta-depleted transplantation in children. Study results and caveats: Several hundred expanded graft clones reportedly supplied alpha-beta T cells about two months after transplant.

Germline lookup yields CDR1 SGHRS and CDR2 YFSETQ. The CDR3 is 15 residues long. V lost 0 bases, J lost 7 bases, and 5 bases stayed unmatched. Unique molecular identifiers featured in how the TCRbeta library was prepared. TCRdb re-called the PCR reads with MiXCR, one entry per CDR3 protein. The sample carries about 980,000 distinct CDR3 sequences, under 30% recorded once. As regards this clonotype: As yet, its antigen is unknown.

This chain uses TRBV5-1 with TRBJ2-2, with 8 bases matching TRBD2. This specimen consisted of PBMCs, mostly from graft donor cells, obtained 360 days after TCRalphabeta/CD19-depleted stem cell transplant. The TCR comes from a boy under two years old who had a stem cell transplant for SCID, so the T cells may come from the graft donor. The CDR3 DNA follows: TGCGCCAGCAGCTTGGGGACTAGCATGGTCGGGGAGCTGTTTTTT. Translated, it gives CASSLGTSMVGELFF.